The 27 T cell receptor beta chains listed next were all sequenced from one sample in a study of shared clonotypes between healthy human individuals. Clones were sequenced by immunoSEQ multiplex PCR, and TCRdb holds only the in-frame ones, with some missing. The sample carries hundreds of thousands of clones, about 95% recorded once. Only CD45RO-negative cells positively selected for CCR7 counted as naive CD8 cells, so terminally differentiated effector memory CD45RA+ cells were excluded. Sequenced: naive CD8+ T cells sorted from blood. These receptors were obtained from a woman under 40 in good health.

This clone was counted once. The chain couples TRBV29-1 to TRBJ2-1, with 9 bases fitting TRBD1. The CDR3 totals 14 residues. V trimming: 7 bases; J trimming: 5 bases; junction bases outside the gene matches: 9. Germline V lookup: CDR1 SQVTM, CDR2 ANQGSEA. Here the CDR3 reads CSGGQGTVHNEQFF. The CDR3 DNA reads TGCAGCGGCGGACAGGGGACGGTCCACAATGAGCAGTTCTTC.

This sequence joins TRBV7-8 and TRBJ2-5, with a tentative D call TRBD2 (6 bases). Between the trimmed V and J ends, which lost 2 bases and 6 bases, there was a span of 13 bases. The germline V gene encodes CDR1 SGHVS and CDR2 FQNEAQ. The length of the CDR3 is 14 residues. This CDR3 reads CASSLPRGEQTQYF. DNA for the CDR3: TGTGCCAGCAGCTTACCGCGGGGAGAGCAGACCCAGTACTTC.

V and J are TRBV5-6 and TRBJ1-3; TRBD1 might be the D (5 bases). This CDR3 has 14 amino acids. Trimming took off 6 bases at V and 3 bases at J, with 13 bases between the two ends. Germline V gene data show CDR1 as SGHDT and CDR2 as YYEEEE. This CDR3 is CASMRGAYGNTIYF. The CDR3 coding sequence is TGTGCCAGCATGAGGGGAGCCTATGGAAACACCATATATTTT.

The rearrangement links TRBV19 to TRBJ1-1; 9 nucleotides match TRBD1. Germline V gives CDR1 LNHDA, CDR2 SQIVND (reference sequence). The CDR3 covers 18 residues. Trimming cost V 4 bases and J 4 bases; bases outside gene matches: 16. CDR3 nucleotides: TGTGCCAGTAGTACAAACCGAGGACAGGGGTTGAGGAGCACTGAAGCTTTCTTT. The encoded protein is CASSTNRGQGLRSTEAFF.

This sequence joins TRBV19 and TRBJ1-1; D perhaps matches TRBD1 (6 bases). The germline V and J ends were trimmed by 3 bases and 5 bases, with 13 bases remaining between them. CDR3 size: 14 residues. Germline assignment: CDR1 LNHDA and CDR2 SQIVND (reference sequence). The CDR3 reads CASSIGGRLTEAFF. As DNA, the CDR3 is TGTGCCAGTAGTATTGGGGGGCGATTGACTGAAGCTTTCTTT.

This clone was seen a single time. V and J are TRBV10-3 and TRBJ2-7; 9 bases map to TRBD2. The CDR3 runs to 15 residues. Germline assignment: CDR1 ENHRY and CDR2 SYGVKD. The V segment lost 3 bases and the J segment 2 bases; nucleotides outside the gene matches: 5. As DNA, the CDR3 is TGTGCCATCAGTGACGAGACTAGCGGAGCCTACGAGCAGTACTTC. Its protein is CAISDETSGAYEQYF.

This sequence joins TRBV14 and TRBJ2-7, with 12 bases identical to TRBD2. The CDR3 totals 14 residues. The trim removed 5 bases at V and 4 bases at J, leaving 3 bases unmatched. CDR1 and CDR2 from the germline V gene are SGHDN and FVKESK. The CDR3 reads CASSSLAGGYEQYF. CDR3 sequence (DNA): TGTGCCAGCAGCTCTCTAGCGGGGGGGTACGAGCAGTACTTC.

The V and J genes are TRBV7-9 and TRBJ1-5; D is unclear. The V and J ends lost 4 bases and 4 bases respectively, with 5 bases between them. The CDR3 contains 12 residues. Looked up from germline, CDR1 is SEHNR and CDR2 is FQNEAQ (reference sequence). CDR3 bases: TGTGCCAGCAGCTGGGAAAATCAGCCCCAGCATTTT. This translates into CASSWENQPQHF. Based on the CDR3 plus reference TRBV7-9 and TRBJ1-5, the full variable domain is DTGVSQNPRHKITKRGQNVTFRCDPISEHNRLYWYRQTLGQGPEFLTYFQNEAQLEKSRLLSDRFSAERPKGSFSTLEIQRTEQGDSAMYLCASSWENQPQHFGDGTRLSIL.

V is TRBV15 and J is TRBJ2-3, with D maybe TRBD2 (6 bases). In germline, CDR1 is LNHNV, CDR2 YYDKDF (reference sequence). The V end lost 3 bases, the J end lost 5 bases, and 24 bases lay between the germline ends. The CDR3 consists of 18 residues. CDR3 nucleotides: TGTGCCACCAGCAGCTTCTCCGGGGCCGGGACTCAAGAAGATACGCAGTATTTT. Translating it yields CATSSFSGAGTQEDTQYF.

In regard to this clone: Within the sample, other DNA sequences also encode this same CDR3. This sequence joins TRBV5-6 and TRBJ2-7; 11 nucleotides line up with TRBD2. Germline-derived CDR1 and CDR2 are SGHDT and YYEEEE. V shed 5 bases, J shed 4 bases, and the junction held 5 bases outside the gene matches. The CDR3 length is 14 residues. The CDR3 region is CASSPGLAVYEQYF. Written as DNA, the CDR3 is TGTGCCAGCAGTCCGGGACTAGCGGTGTACGAGCAGTACTTC.

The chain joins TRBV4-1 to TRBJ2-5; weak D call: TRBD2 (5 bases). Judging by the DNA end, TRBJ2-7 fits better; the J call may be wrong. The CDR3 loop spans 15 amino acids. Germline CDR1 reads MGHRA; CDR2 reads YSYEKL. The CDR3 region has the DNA TGCGCCAGCAGCCCCTCAACGGGATCGGGCTACGAGCAGTACTTC. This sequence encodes CASSPSTGSGYEQYF.

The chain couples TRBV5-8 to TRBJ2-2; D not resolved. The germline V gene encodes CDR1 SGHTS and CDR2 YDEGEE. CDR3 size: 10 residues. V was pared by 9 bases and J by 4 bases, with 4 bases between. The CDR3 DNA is TGTGCCATTTTCACCGGGGAGCTGTTTTTT. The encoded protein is CAIFTGELFF.

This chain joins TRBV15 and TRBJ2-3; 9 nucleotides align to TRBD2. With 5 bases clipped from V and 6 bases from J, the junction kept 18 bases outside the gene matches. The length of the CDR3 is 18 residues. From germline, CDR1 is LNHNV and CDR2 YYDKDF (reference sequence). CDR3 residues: CATSLGSGRPSTLDTQYF. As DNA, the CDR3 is TGTGCCACCAGCCTTGGGAGCGGGAGGCCTTCTACACTGGATACGCAGTATTTT.

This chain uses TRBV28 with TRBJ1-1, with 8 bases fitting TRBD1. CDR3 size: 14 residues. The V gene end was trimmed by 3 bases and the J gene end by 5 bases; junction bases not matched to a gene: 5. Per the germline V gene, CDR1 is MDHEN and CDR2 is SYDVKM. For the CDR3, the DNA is TGTGCCAGCAGTTTTTCCAGGGGGCGAACTGAAGCTTTCTTT. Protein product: CASSFSRGRTEAFF.

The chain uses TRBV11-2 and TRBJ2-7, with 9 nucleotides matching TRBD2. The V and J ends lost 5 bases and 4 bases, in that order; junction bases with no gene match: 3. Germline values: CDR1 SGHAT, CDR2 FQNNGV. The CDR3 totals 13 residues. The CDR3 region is CASSPSGIYEQYF. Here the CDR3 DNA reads TGTGCCAGCAGCCCTAGCGGGATATACGAGCAGTACTTC.

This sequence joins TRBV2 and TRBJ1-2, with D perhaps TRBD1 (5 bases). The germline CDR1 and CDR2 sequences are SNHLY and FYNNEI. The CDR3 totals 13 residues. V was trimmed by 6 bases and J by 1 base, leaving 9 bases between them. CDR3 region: CASRGLDNYGYTF. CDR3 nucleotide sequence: TGTGCCAGCAGGGGGCTAGATAACTATGGCTACACCTTC.

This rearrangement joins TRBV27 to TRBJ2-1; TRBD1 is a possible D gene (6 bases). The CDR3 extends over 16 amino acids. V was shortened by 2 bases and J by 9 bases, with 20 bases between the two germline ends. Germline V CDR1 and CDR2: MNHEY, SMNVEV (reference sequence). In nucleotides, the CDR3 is TGTGCCAGCAGTTTAGGTGGGGCAGGGGTCCCTCTTGAGCAGTTCTTC. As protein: CASSLGGAGVPLEQFF.

The DNA of the CDR3 is TGTGCCAGCAGTTACTCGGGGGAAAACGAGCAGTACTTC. This sequence encodes CASSYSGENEQYF. The chain joins TRBV6-5 to TRBJ2-7; perhaps D is TRBD1 or TRBD2 (5 bases each). Germline lookup yields CDR1 MNHEY and CDR2 SVGAGI. Trimming took 0 bases from V and 5 from J, leaving 8 bases between them. The length of the CDR3 is 13 residues.

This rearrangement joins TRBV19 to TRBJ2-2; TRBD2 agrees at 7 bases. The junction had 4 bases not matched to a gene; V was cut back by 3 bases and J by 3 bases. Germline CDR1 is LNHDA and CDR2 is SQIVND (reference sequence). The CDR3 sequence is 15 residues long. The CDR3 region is CASSILGGDTGELFF. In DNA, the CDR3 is TGTGCCAGTAGTATTTTGGGAGGGGACACCGGGGAGCTGTTTTTT.

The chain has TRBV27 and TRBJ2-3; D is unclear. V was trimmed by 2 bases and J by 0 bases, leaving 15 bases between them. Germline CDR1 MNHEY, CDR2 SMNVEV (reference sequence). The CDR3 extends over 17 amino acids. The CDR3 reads CASSLSFIALSTDTQYF. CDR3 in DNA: TGTGCCAGCAGTTTAAGTTTTATTGCGCTTAGCACAGATACGCAGTATTTT.

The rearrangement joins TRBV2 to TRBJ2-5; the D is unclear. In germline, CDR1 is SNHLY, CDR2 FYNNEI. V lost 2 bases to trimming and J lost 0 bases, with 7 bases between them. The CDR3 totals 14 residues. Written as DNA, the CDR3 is TGTGCCAGCAGTGAAACGGGTTACCAAGAGACCCAGTACTTC. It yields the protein CASSETGYQETQYF. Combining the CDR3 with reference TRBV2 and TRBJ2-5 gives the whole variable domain EPEVTQTPSHQVTQMGQEVILRCVPISNHLYFYWYRQILGQKVEFLVSFYNNEISEKSEIFDDQFSVERPDGSNFTLKIRSTKLEDSAMYFCASSETGYQETQYFGPGTRLLVL.

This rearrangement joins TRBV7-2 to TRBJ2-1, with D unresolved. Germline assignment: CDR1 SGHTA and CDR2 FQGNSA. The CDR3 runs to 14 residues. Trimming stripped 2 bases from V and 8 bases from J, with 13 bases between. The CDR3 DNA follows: TGTGCCAGCAGCTTACCGTTCACCAGCGATGAGCAGTTCTTC. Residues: CASSLPFTSDEQFF. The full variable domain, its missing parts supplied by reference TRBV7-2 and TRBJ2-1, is GAGVSQSPSNKVTEKGKDVELRCDPISGHTALYWYRQSLGQGLEFLIYFQGNSAPDKSGLPSDRFSAERTGGSVSTLTIQRTQQEDSAVYLCASSLPFTSDEQFFGPGTRLTVL.

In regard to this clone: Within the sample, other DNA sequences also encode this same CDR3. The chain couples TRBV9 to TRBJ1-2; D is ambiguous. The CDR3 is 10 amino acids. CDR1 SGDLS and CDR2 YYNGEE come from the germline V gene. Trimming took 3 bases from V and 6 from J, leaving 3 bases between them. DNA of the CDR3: TGTGCCAGCAGCGGTAATGGCTACACCTTC. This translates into CASSGNGYTF.

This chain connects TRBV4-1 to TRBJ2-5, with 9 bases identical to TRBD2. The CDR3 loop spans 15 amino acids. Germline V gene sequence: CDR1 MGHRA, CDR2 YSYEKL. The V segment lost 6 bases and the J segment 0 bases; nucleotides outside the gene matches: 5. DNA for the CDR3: TGCGCCAGCAGGTCTAGACTAGCGGACCAAGAGACCCAGTACTTC. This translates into CASRSRLADQETQYF.

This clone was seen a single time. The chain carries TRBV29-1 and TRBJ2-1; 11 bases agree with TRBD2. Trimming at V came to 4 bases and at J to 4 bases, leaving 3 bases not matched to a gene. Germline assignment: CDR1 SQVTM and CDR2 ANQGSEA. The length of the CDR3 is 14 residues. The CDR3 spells CSVGVAGGYNEQFF. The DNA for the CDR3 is TGCAGCGTTGGGGTAGCGGGAGGGTACAATGAGCAGTTCTTC.

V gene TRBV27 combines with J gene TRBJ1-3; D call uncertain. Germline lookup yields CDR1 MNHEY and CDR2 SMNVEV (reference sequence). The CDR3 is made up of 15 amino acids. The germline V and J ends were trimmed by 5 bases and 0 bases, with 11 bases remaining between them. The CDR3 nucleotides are TGTGCCAGCAGTGGCCGGAAGGGCTCTGGAAACACCATATATTTT. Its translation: CASSGRKGSGNTIYF.

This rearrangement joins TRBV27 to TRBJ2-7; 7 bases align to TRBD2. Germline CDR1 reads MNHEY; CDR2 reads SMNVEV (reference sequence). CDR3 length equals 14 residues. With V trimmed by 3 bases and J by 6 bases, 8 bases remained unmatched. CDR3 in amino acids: CASSFRRESFEQYF. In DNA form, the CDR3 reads TGTGCCAGCAGTTTCCGGCGGGAGTCATTCGAGCAGTACTTC.